This T cell receptor beta chain is drawn from a study of T cell changes during pregnancy in multiple sclerosis (dated by TCRdb to the late 2010s). About the full investigation: Changes in the T cell repertoire over the course of pregnancy were examined in this study in women with multiple sclerosis.

From cysteine to phenylalanine, the CDR3 is 15 amino acids long. Here the CDR3 DNA is all that survives: 45 bases in frame from base 1. V sheds 1 base and J sheds 3 bases, leaving 13 bases between their ends. As encoded in the germline V gene, CDR1 is SGHAT while CDR2 is FQNNGV. Remarks on this clone: Its antigen is currently not known. No quality values exist for individual bases; no much larger clone is one base distant.

Library creation used the immunoSEQ multiplex PCR assay. Imported from immuneACCESS, the table was reduced by TCRdb to in-frame sequences with V and J called. These copies leave out some clones; in studies compared against another copy, an unresolved V gene accounts for under half, and the cause of the remainder is not known. The sample includes 25,000 to 30,000 clones, with less than 90% observed a single time. About 7.3% of the sample rests with the top ten. Recombination connected TRBV11-2 to TRBJ2-7; TRBD1 might be the D gene, on 6 matching bases. The sequencing here drew on CD8+ T cells from peripheral blood mononuclear cells, taken before pregnancy. The TCR was taken from a female donor with multiple sclerosis, enrolled in a pregnancy study. The CDR3 reads as follows: CASSLGQQGFYEQYF. The sequenced DNA: TGTGCCAGCAGCTTAGGACAACAGGGTTTCTACGAGCAGTACTTC.